This TCR beta chain was recovered during a study of OX40 agonist ivuxolimab in advanced cancers. The length of the CDR3 is 14 residues. Trimming removed 0 bases from V and 3 bases from J, with 9 bases in between. CDR1 is LNHNV, CDR2 YYDKDF, per germline (reference sequence). Profiled with immunoSEQ multiplex PCR; TCRdb holds only in-frame clones, not every one. The table has 70,000 or so clones, approximately 86% seen once. This TCR was sampled from an adult with an advanced solid tumor such as melanoma, head and neck, liver or kidney cancer. The sequences come from CD4+ or CD8+ T cells sorted from blood, collected in a trial of the OX40 agonist ivuxolimab. The V gene is TRBV15, the J gene TRBJ2-7; D is possibly TRBD2 (7 bases). CDR3 nucleotides: TGTGCCACCAGCAGAGAGGGAGGGGGCTACGAGCAGTACTTC. Amino acids: CATSREGGGYEQYF.